These 32 T cell receptor beta chains were all obtained from the same sample, sequenced in a study of shared clonotypes between healthy human individuals. Some clones are missing from TCRdb's copy, which holds only in-frame ones; the method was immunoSEQ multiplex PCR. Of over 950,000 clones listed, about 72% were seen once; the top ten hold roughly 0.9%. Material: memory CD4+ T cells from PBMCs. The subset: CD45RA-negative fraction. These receptors all stem from a man between 18 and 29 years old in good health. Some clones in this sample may be carry-over from other donors' samples.

V and J are TRBV19 and TRBJ1-5; maybe TRBD1 (6 bases). The CDR3 has 17 amino acids. From germline, CDR1 is LNHDA and CDR2 SQIVND (reference sequence). Trimming took off 4 bases at V and 4 bases at J, with 20 bases between the two ends. The CDR3 loop reads CASSNRQASWTNQPQHF. CDR3 nucleotide sequence: TGTGCCAGTAGTAACCGACAGGCCTCGTGGACAAATCAGCCCCAGCATTTT. Combining the CDR3 with reference TRBV19 and TRBJ1-5 gives the whole variable domain DGGITQSPKYLFRKEGQNVTLSCEQNLNHDAMYWYRQDPGQGLRLIYYSQIVNDFQKGDIAEGYSVSREKKESFPLTVTSAQKNPTAFYLCASSNRQASWTNQPQHFGDGTRLSIL.

The chain links TRBV28 to TRBJ2-1, with D unresolved. The CDR3 consists of 13 residues. Germline CDR1 MDHEN, CDR2 SYDVKM. V gave up 0 bases and J gave up 8 bases, with 8 bases separating them. DNA for the CDR3: TGTGCCAGCAGTTTATGGGGCGTTTATGAGCAGTTCTTC. Its translation: CASSLWGVYEQFF. The full variable domain, in which reference TRBV28 and TRBJ2-1 provide the parts outside the CDR3, is DVKVTQSSRYLVKRTGEKVFLECVQDMDHENMFWYRQDPGLGLRLIYFSYDVKMKEKGDIPEGYSVSREKKERFSLILESASTNQTSMYLCASSLWGVYEQFFGPGTRLTVL.

The chain combines TRBV11-1 with TRBJ1-3; D is unresolved. The CDR3 has 15 residues. The germline V gene encodes CDR1 SGHAT and CDR2 FQDESV (reference sequence). Trimming took off 1 base at V and 0 bases at J, with 7 bases between the two ends. CDR3 nucleotide sequence: TGTGCCAGCAGCTTAGGCCGGACCTCTGGAAACACCATATATTTT. This sequence encodes CASSLGRTSGNTIYF.

This clone has a single count. The J gene is TRBJ1-4, the V gene TRBV28, with a weak D call TRBD1 (6 bases). CDR3 length equals 14 residues. V dropped 6 bases and J dropped 5 bases, with 13 bases sitting between them. Germline CDR1 is MDHEN and CDR2 is SYDVKM. CDR3 sequence reads: CASRIPQGNEKLFF. CDR3 coding DNA: TGTGCCAGCAGGATCCCACAGGGAAATGAAAAACTGTTTTTT.

This clone was seen a single time. This chain uses TRBV5-6 with TRBJ2-7; TRBD2 matches 10 bases. The CDR3 covers 16 residues. Germline loops: CDR1 SGHDT, CDR2 YYEEEE. Trimming cost V 4 bases and J 3 bases; bases outside gene matches: 10. CDR3 DNA: TGTGCCAGCAGCCCGGAACTAGCGGGACGAAGCTACGAGCAGTACTTC. Protein product: CASSPELAGRSYEQYF.

This chain joins TRBV29-1 and TRBJ2-1; 12 nucleotides agree with TRBD2. Germline CDR1 reads SQVTM; CDR2 reads ANQGSEA. This CDR3 has 17 amino acids. With 3 bases clipped from V and 8 bases from J, the junction kept 14 bases outside the gene matches. This CDR3 reads CSVDFPGLAGRVDEQFF. CDR3 bases: TGCAGCGTTGATTTCCCGGGACTAGCGGGCCGGGTGGATGAGCAGTTCTTC.

This clone appeared once. This rearrangement joins TRBV18 to TRBJ1-1; 12 bases align to TRBD1. The germline V gene has CDR1 KGHSH and CDR2 LQKENI. CDR3 length: 18 residues. The junction had 8 bases not matched to a gene; V was cut back by 3 bases and J by 0 bases. CDR3 sequence: CASSPTPGQGALNTEAFF. The CDR3 bases are TGTGCCAGCTCACCGACGCCGGGACAGGGGGCGCTGAACACTGAAGCTTTCTTT.

This clone has a handful of counts. The chain carries TRBV18 and TRBJ1-3; perhaps TRBD1 as D (5 bases). Between the trimmed V and J ends, which lost 3 bases and 7 bases, there was a span of 13 bases. CDR1 is KGHSH, CDR2 LQKENI, per germline. CDR3 size: 14 residues. CDR3 in amino acids: CASSPGLRDNTIYF. Written as DNA, the CDR3 is TGTGCCAGCTCACCGGGACTCAGAGATAACACCATATATTTT.

This clone was observed a handful of times. The V call is TRBV13, the J call TRBJ2-5, with D unresolved. The germline V gene encodes CDR1 PRHDT and CDR2 FYEKMQ (reference sequence). Trimming took off 5 bases at V and 5 bases at J, with 15 bases between the two ends. The CDR3 is 14 residues long. As DNA, the CDR3 is TGTGCCAGCAGCCCTGGAGCCCGTTTGGAGACCCAGTACTTC. It is translated as CASSPGARLETQYF.

As to this clone: The identical CDR3 is also encoded by other nucleotide sequences in the sample. The chain joins TRBV2 to TRBJ1-5; weak D call: TRBD1 (5 bases). The V gene's germline CDR1 is SNHLY and CDR2 FYNNEI. This CDR3 spans 14 amino acids. Trimming left V 6 bases short and J 0 bases short, with 9 bases between. This CDR3 is CASRGDYSNQPQHF. As DNA, the CDR3 is TGTGCCAGCAGGGGGGATTATAGCAATCAGCCCCAGCATTTT.

This chain uses TRBV4-3 with TRBJ2-5; tentatively, D is TRBD1 (5 bases). Trimming removed 0 bases at V and 7 bases at J, with 12 bases between. The germline CDR1 and CDR2 sequences are LGHNA and YSLEER. The CDR3 runs to 14 residues. The CDR3 region has the DNA TGCGCCAGCAGCCAAGATCCACAGGCCGGGACCCAGTACTTC. This translates into CASSQDPQAGTQYF.

This chain links TRBV7-2 with TRBJ2-3; D is ambiguous. The ends were cut back, 5 bases at V and 3 bases at J, with 9 bases in the middle. CDR1 and CDR2 from the germline V gene are SGHTA and FQGNSA. The CDR3 is 13 amino acids. CDR3 coding DNA: TGTGCCAGCAGCCAAGAGAATACAGATACGCAGTATTTT. Protein: CASSQENTDTQYF.

This clone was counted a single time. CDR3 protein: CASRGLVATHRTEAFF. CDR3 bases: TGTGCCAGCAGGGGTTTGGTAGCTACACATCGCACTGAAGCTTTCTTT. V gene TRBV21-1 combines with J gene TRBJ1-1. TRBV21-1 is a recognized pseudogene. The CDR3 totals 16 residues.

The chain combines TRBV6-6 with TRBJ1-5; D remains unclear. V was pared by 4 bases and J by 4 bases, with 11 bases between. Germline V gives CDR1 MNHNY, CDR2 SVGAGI (reference sequence). This CDR3 contains 14 residues. CDR3 nucleotides: TGTGCCAGCAGTTTAGGCGGAGCTAATCAGCCCCAGCATTTT. Protein sequence: CASSLGGANQPQHF.

The chain is built from TRBV6-5 and TRBJ1-5; 9 nucleotides line up with TRBD1. Germline CDR1 and CDR2: MNHEY and SVGAGI. With V trimmed by 6 bases and J by 2 bases, 5 bases remained unmatched. The CDR3 consists of 15 residues. The CDR3 sequence: CASRGDRVGNQPQHF. In DNA, the CDR3 is TGTGCCAGCAGAGGGGACAGGGTCGGCAATCAGCCCCAGCATTTT.

The genes are TRBV28 and TRBJ2-7; D unclear. CDR1 and CDR2 from the germline V gene are MDHEN and SYDVKM. CDR3 length equals 11 residues. V was trimmed by 8 bases and J by 3 bases, leaving 8 bases between them. The CDR3 protein is CASRARYEQYF. DNA of the CDR3: TGTGCCAGCCGGGCGCGCTACGAGCAGTACTTC.

The sample holds one count of this clone. This chain links TRBV29-1 with TRBJ2-3; 8 nucleotides agree with TRBD2. Germline CDR1 is SQVTM and CDR2 is ANQGSEA. V was pared by 7 bases and J by 3 bases, with 9 bases of the junction left unmatched. This CDR3 comprises 14 residues. The chain's CDR3 is CSAGTRIPTDTQYF. In nucleotides, the CDR3 is TGCAGCGCCGGGACTAGAATCCCGACAGATACGCAGTATTTT.

V usage is TRBV28 and J usage is TRBJ2-7; 9 bases map to TRBD2. With V trimmed by 7 bases and J by 0 bases, 7 bases remained unmatched. Germline-derived CDR1 and CDR2 are MDHEN and SYDVKM. CDR3 length equals 15 residues. CDR3 region: CASKGASGDSYEQYF. The CDR3 coding sequence is TGTGCCAGCAAGGGGGCTAGCGGGGACTCCTACGAGCAGTACTTC. Drawing the rest from reference TRBV28 and TRBJ2-7, the complete variable domain is DVKVTQSSRYLVKRTGEKVFLECVQDMDHENMFWYRQDPGLGLRLIYFSYDVKMKEKGDIPEGYSVSREKKERFSLILESASTNQTSMYLCASKGASGDSYEQYFGPGTRLTVT.

The CDR3 nucleotides are TGTGCCAGCAGCGCCAGGGCTCATGACACTGAAGCTTTCTTT. Translating it yields CASSARAHDTEAFF. The V gene is TRBV9, the J gene TRBJ1-1; weak D call: TRBD1 (5 bases). The CDR3 is 14 amino acids. Trimming removed 3 bases at V and 3 bases at J, with 12 bases between. Germline V lookup: CDR1 SGDLS, CDR2 YYNGEE.

This chain links TRBV27 with TRBJ1-4; D is unclear. CDR1 is MNHEY, CDR2 SMNVEV, per germline (reference sequence). V dropped 5 bases and J dropped 7 bases, with 17 bases sitting between them. CDR3 size: 15 residues. The CDR3 bases are TGTGCCAGCAGTCCCACCAGGAGGAGTCCTGAAAAACTGTTTTTT. Protein sequence: CASSPTRRSPEKLFF.

The chain links TRBV7-8 to TRBJ2-6; unclear D gene. This CDR3 has 20 amino acids. V lost 4 bases to trimming and J lost 0 bases, with 22 bases between them. CDR1 is SGHVS, CDR2 FQNEAQ, per germline. The chain's CDR3 is CASSSRTWSALTSGANVLTF. In nucleotides, the CDR3 is TGTGCCAGCAGCTCAAGAACGTGGTCGGCGCTGACCTCTGGGGCCAACGTCCTGACTTTC.

V gene TRBV12-5 combines with J gene TRBJ2-3, with 7 bases fitting TRBD2. Trimming removed 6 bases from V and 2 bases from J; junction bases left unmatched: 2. Looked up from germline, CDR1 is LGHNT and CDR2 is FRNRAP. The CDR3 contains 13 residues. The CDR3 spells CASGAGYTDTQYF. CDR3 coding DNA: TGTGCTAGTGGAGCGGGATACACAGATACGCAGTATTTT.

This clone was detected once. The chain recombines TRBV18 with TRBJ2-3, with D possibly TRBD2 on 6 matching bases. Germline V gene data show CDR1 as KGHSH and CDR2 as LQKENI. The CDR3 is 15 amino acids. V was clipped by 2 bases and J by 5 bases, with 14 bases between them. CDR3 amino acids: CASSPGGAAKDTQYF. CDR3 in DNA: TGTGCCAGCTCACCAGGCGGGGCGGCCAAAGATACGCAGTATTTT.

The gene calls are TRBV30 and TRBJ1-1; D remains unclear. CDR1 and CDR2 (germline): GTSNPN, SVGIG (reference sequence). This CDR3 region has 14 residues. Trimming took off 3 bases at V and 3 bases at J, with 14 bases between the two ends. The CDR3 DNA reads as TGTGCCTGGAGACAAGAGGTGGCATACACTGAAGCTTTCTTT. Its translation is CAWRQEVAYTEAFF.

Remarks on this clone: This may come from a read error, since a much larger clone is one base off. The chain uses TRBV4-3 and TRBJ1-5; no definite D call. The V gene's germline CDR1 is LGHNA and CDR2 YSLEER. Trimming took off 0 bases at V and 5 bases at J, with 14 bases between the two ends. The CDR3 covers 16 residues. CDR3 bases: TGCGCCAGCAGCCAAGATTCGAGACATGGTTATCAGCCCCAGCATTTT. Residues: CASSQDSRHGYQPQHF.

The chain couples TRBV7-2 to TRBJ1-2; 8 bases are shared with TRBD1. V was clipped by 2 bases and J by 2 bases; unmatched bases: 13. Per germline, CDR1 SGHTA and CDR2 FQGNSA. The length of the CDR3 is 18 residues. The CDR3 region has the DNA TGTGCCAGCAGCTTACAGGGGGCCCCTTCCCCTTACAACTATGGCTACACCTTC. Encoded protein: CASSLQGAPSPYNYGYTF.

This clone was recorded once. This chain connects TRBV6-5 to TRBJ2-2; D gene unclear. Trimming shortened V by 0 bases and J by 3 bases, and 2 bases separated the two germline ends. The CDR3 is 13 residues long. Germline V gene lookup returns CDR1 MNHEY and CDR2 SVGAGI. The DNA for the CDR3 is TGTGCCAGCAGTTACTCTCACACCGGGGAGCTGTTTTTT. This gives the protein CASSYSHTGELFF.

The chain recombines TRBV15 with TRBJ2-5; 8 bases align to TRBD1. The CDR3 length is 15 residues. Unmatched junction bases numbered 10, after V lost 5 bases and J lost 5 bases. The germline V gene has CDR1 LNHNV and CDR2 YYDKDF (reference sequence). The CDR3 is CATSFGQGLAETQYF. The DNA of the CDR3 is TGTGCCACCAGCTTCGGACAGGGTCTGGCGGAGACCCAGTACTTC. The full variable domain, rest sourced from reference TRBV15 and TRBJ2-5, is DAMVIQNPRYQVTQFGKPVTLSCSQTLNHNVMYWYQQKSSQAPKLLFHYYDKDFNNEADTPDNFQSRRPNTSFCFLDIRSPGLGDTAMYLCATSFGQGLAETQYFGPGTRLLVL.

The chain combines TRBV15 with TRBJ1-1; no clear D. CDR1 and CDR2 from the germline V gene are LNHNV and YYDKDF (reference sequence). V was cut by 0 bases and J by 1 base, with 15 bases left in between. This CDR3 spans 17 amino acids. CDR3 sequence reads: CATSRDIFNGGNTEAFF. CDR3 nucleotides: TGTGCCACCAGCAGAGATATTTTTAACGGAGGGAACACTGAAGCTTTCTTT.

V usage is TRBV19 and J usage is TRBJ2-7; TRBD2 aligns across 14 bases. J lost 2 bases, V lost 2 bases, and 8 bases had no gene match. The CDR3 length is 18 residues. The germline V gene has CDR1 LNHDA and CDR2 SQIVND (reference sequence). The CDR3 is CASSISSGTSGGAYEQYF. In DNA form, the CDR3 reads TGTGCCAGTAGTATATCCTCCGGGACTAGCGGGGGTGCCTACGAGCAGTACTTC.

The genes are TRBV4-1 and TRBJ2-7; D assignment may be TRBD1 or TRBD2 (5 bases each). Germline V gene lookup returns CDR1 MGHRA and CDR2 YSYEKL. Deletions cut 5 bases from V and 3 bases from J, with 17 bases between. The CDR3 is made up of 15 amino acids. This CDR3 reads CASSSEWGTVYEQYF. The DNA of the CDR3 is TGCGCCAGCAGCTCAGAGTGGGGGACGGTCTACGAGCAGTACTTC.

As concerns this clone: Within the sample, other DNA sequences also encode this same CDR3. The chain couples TRBV2 to TRBJ1-3, with 7 bases aligning to TRBD1. CDR1 SNHLY and CDR2 FYNNEI come from the germline V gene. After removal of 6 bases from V and 0 bases from J, the junction contained 2 bases not matched to a gene. The CDR3 is 14 residues long. The CDR3 DNA is TGTGCCAGCAGCGACAGGGCCTCTGGAAACACCATATATTTT. Translating it yields CASSDRASGNTIYF.